The clone carrying this TCR beta chain occurred many times. The sorted libraries took approximately 1 million CD4+ or CD8+ T cells. Synthesis of cDNA used 5'RACE (with 10-nucleotide random UMIs). MiXCR, run by TCRdb on the 5' RACE reads, gives a single entry per CDR3 protein. There are about 55,000 distinct CDR3 sequences in the sample; 3% to 4% occur only once, and about 2% lies in the top ten. Germline V gene data show CDR1 as DFQATT and CDR2 as SNEGSKA (reference sequence). V lost 6 bases and J lost 5; bases outside the gene matches: 10. This CDR3 region has 16 residues. These data come from a study of neurological immune-mediated disorders.

The chain carries TRBV20-1 and TRBJ2-5; 15 bases fit TRBD2. The material sequenced was CD4+ T cells from blood. The sequence was collected from a woman aged 40-49 years with multiple sclerosis. The CDR3 loop is CSASGLAGGRGETQYF. The CDR3 nucleotides are TGCAGTGCCTCGGGACTAGCGGGGGGCAGGGGGGAGACCCAGTACTTC.